This T cell receptor (beta chain) was found in a study of T-cell reconstitution after alpha-beta-depleted transplantation in children. This clonotype was seen more than once but under ten times. Library preparation (for TCRbeta) was performed with unique molecular identifiers. TCRdb redid the calling of the PCR reads with MiXCR, one entry per CDR3 protein. The sample has about 600,000 distinct CDR3 sequences, 10% seen once. This TCR was recovered from a human donor who donated a stem cell graft to a child with acute myeloid leukemia. The input for sequencing was PBMCs from the stem cell graft donor, taken from the stem cell graft.

The CDR3 DNA reads TGTGCCAGCAGCCAAGAGGCGACTAGCGGAACCTACAATGAGCAGTTCTTC. The encoded protein is CASSQEATSGTYNEQFF. The chain uses TRBV3-1 and TRBJ2-1; 9 positions match TRBD2. The CDR3 extends over 17 amino acids. The germline V gene encodes CDR1 LGHDT and CDR2 YNNKEL (reference sequence). The V and J ends lost 0 bases and 2 bases, in that order; junction bases with no gene match: 5.